This T cell receptor beta chain was recovered during a study of T-cell reconstitution after alpha-beta-depleted transplantation in children. Broader study findings: Several hundred graft clones that had expanded were reportedly the source of alpha-beta T cells about two months after transplant. After one year, T-cell counts and TCRbeta diversity mostly came from new T cells.

The TCRbeta library was prepared with unique molecular identifiers. Using its own MiXCR run on the PCR reads, TCRdb lists one record per CDR3 protein. The sample includes hundreds of thousands of distinct CDR3 sequences, roughly 11% of them seen just once. The CDR3 sequence is 15 residues long. In germline, CDR1 is SGHAT, CDR2 FQNNGV. V was cut by 3 bases and J by 7 bases, with 13 bases left in between. There are many counts of this clonotype. Its antigen remains unidentified. This clonotype was obtained from a male patient aged 2 to 10 who had a stem cell transplant for chronic granulomatous disease, so the T cells may come from the graft donor. Source: peripheral blood, taken 180 days after TCRalphabeta/CD19-depleted stem cell transplant. The gene calls are TRBV11-2 and TRBJ1-6, with a possible D match to TRBD1 (5 bases). The CDR3 protein is CASSFLGAENSPLHF. CDR3 bases: TGTGCCAGCAGCTTCCTAGGGGCGGAGAATTCACCCCTCCACTTT.